This is a list of T cell receptor beta chains from one sample in a study of blood T cells in healthy people across ages. TCRdb fed the 5' RACE reads into MiXCR, producing one record per CDR3 protein. Of about 720,000 distinct CDR3 sequences in the sample, about a fifth were seen once. Sequenced sample: blood. The receptors originated from a man in his 70s in good health. Each CDR3 is given with its conserved first and last residue. D genes are given only for firm matches. The listing skips clone size in some rows; elsewhere it reads once, few, many or a size class.

cdr3_aa cdr3_nt j_call clone_size cdr3_length d_call v_call
CNARPSSGGSYEQYF TGCAATGCTAGGCCCTCTTCCGGGGGATCCTACGAGCAGTACTTC TRBJ2-7 - 15 - TRBV20-1
CSVELGAPGANVLTF TGCAGCGTTGAACTAGGGGCGCCAGGGGCCAACGTCCTGACTTTC TRBJ2-6 few 15 - TRBV29-1
CASTLDQSYNEQFF TGTGCCAGCACCTTGGACCAGTCCTACAATGAGCAGTTCTTC TRBJ2-1 - 14 - TRBV11-2
CASSEGPGLPDTQYF TGTGCCAGCAGTGAAGGCCCCGGGTTGCCAGATACGCAGTATTTT TRBJ2-3 few 15 - TRBV6-1
CASSSRGVEPVSNQPQHF TGTGCCAGCAGCTCAAGAGGGGTGGAGCCCGTCAGCAATCAGCCCCAGCATTTT TRBJ1-5 few 18 - TRBV21-1
CASSPQAVSQETQYF TGTGCCAGCTCACCACAAGCCGTGAGCCAAGAGACCCAGTACTTC TRBJ2-5 - 15 - TRBV18
CSAREEAYGYTF TGCAGTGCTAGGGAAGAAGCCTATGGCTACACCTTC TRBJ1-2 - 12 - TRBV20-1
CSARPWGGPTDTQYF TGCAGTGCTAGGCCTTGGGGGGGCCCCACAGATACGCAGTATTTT TRBJ2-3 few 15 - TRBV20-1
CAISDTSYEQYF TGTGCCATCAGTGACACCTCCTACGAGCAGTACTTC TRBJ2-7 - 12 - TRBV10-3
CASSYKGLAGVVDTQYF TGTGCCAGCAGTTACAAAGGACTGGCGGGAGTCGTAGATACGCAGTATTTT TRBJ2-3 few 17 TRBD2 TRBV6-5
CSVADRGGYEQYF TGCAGTGTCGCCGACAGGGGAGGCTACGAGCAGTACTTC TRBJ2-7 - 13 TRBD1 TRBV20-1
CSAQRLAEKYNEQFF TGCAGTGCCCAACGACTAGCGGAAAAATACAATGAGCAGTTCTTC TRBJ2-1 - 15 TRBD2 TRBV20-1
CASSAPFEGHNEQFF TGTGCCAGCAGTGCCCCTTTCGAGGGTCACAATGAGCAGTTCTTC TRBJ2-1 once 15 - TRBV12-3/TRBV12-4
CASRPPPGNTIYF TGTGCCTCCCGGCCGCCCCCTGGAAACACCATATATTTT TRBJ1-3 - 13 - TRBV12-3/TRBV12-4
CASGMSGGFGTGELFF TGTGCTAGTGGTATGTCAGGGGGCTTTGGCACCGGGGAGCTGTTTTTT TRBJ2-2 few 16 TRBD1 TRBV12-5